The clone carrying this TCR beta chain was seen a few times. J was trimmed by 2 bases and V by 6 bases; bases with no gene match: 4. This CDR3 is 15 amino acids long. Germline V gene data show CDR1 as SEHNR and CDR2 as FQNEAQ (reference sequence). Extracted RNA was reverse transcribed, and the resulting cDNA served as sequencing template. Profiled with immunoSEQ multiplex PCR; TCRdb holds only in-frame clones, not every one. This sample has 210,000 or so clones, with more than 60% found just once. This sample stems from a study of CD8+ T cells in alopecia areata. Study context: Dosing with tofacitinib proceeded for 6 to 18 months, followed by 6 months off drug.

Treatment denoted: oral pan-JAK inhibitor, 5-10 mg twice daily. This sequence originates from a human donor with alopecia areata. This material consisted of CD4+ T cells sorted from blood, taken between weeks 44 and 45, from a patient treated with tofacitinib. This chain uses TRBV7-9 with TRBJ2-6; 7 nucleotides match TRBD1. As DNA, the CDR3 is TGTGCCAGCAGGGAAACAGGGGCTGGGGCCAACGTCCTGACTTTC. It codes for CASRETGAGANVLTF.